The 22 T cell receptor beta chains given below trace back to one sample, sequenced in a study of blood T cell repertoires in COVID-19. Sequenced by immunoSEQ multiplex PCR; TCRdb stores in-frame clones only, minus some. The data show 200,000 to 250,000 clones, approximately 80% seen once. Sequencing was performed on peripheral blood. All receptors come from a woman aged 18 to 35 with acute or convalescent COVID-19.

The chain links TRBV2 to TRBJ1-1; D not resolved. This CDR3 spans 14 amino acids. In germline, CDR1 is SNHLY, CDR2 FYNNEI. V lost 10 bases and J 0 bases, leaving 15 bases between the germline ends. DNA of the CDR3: TGTGCCACTCGGGAGCACCTACTGAACACTGAAGCTTTCTTT. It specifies CATREHLLNTEAFF.

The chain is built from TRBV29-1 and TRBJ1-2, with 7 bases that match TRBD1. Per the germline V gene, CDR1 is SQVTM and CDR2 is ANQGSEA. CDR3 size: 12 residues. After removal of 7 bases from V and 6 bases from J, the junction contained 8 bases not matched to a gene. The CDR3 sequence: CSAEQGFHGYTF. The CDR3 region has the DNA TGCAGCGCAGAACAGGGGTTCCATGGCTACACCTTC.

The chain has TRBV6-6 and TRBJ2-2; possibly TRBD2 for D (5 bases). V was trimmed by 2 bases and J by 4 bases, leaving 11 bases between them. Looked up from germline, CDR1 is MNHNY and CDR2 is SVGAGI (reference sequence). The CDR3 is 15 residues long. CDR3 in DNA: TGTGCCAGCAGTTACAGGGAGTTGGGCACCGGGGAGCTGTTTTTT. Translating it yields CASSYRELGTGELFF.

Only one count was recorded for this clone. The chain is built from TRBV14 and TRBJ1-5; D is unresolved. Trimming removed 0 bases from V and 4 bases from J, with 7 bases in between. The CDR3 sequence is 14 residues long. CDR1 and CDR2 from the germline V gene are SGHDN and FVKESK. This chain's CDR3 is CASSQEDSNQPQHF. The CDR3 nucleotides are TGTGCCAGCAGCCAAGAAGACTCGAATCAGCCCCAGCATTTT.

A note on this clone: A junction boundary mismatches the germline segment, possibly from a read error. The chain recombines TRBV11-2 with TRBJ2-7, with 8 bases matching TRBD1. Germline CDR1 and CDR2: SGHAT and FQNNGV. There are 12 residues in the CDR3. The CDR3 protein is CASSATGVGAVF. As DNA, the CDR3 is TGTGCCAGCAGCGCGACAGGGGTTGGGGCTGTCTTC.

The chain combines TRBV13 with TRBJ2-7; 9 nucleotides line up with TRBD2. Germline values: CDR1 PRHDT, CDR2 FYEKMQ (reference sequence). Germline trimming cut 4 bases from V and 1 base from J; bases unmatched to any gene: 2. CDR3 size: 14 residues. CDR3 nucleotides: TGTGCCAGCAGCTGGGCGGGAGGGTCCTACGAGCAGTACTTC. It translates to CASSWAGGSYEQYF.

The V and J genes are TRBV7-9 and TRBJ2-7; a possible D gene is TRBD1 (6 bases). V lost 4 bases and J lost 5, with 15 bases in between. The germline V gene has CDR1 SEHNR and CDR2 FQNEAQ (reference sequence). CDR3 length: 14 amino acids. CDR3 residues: CASSSQTGFDEQYF. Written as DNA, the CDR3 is TGTGCCAGCAGCTCCCAAACAGGGTTCGACGAGCAGTACTTC. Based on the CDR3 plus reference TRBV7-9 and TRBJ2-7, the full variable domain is DTGVSQNPRHKITKRGQNVTFRCDPISEHNRLYWYRQTLGQGPEFLTYFQNEAQLEKSRLLSDRFSAERPKGSFSTLEIQRTEQGDSAMYLCASSSQTGFDEQYFGPGTRLTVT.

The CDR3 DNA is TGTGCCAGCAGTCCCACGGAGAGGACAGGATACAATGAGCAGTTCTTC. As protein: CASSPTERTGYNEQFF. The rearrangement links TRBV28 to TRBJ2-1; 7 bases match TRBD1. Germline loops: CDR1 MDHEN, CDR2 SYDVKM. The CDR3 loop spans 16 amino acids. The junction had 11 bases not matched to a gene; V was cut back by 5 bases and J by 4 bases.

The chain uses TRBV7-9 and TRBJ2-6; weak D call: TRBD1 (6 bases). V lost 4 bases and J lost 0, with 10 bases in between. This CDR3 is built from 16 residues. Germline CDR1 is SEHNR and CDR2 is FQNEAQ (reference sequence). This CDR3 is CASSSDRISGANVLTF. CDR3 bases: TGTGCCAGCAGCTCCGACAGGATCTCTGGGGCCAACGTCCTGACTTTC.

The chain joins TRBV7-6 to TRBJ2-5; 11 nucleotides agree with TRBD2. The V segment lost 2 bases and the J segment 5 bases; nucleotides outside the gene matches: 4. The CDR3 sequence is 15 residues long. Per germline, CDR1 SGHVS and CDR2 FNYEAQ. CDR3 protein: CASSLTPSGRETQYF. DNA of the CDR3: TGTGCCAGCAGCTTAACTCCTAGCGGGAGGGAGACCCAGTACTTC.

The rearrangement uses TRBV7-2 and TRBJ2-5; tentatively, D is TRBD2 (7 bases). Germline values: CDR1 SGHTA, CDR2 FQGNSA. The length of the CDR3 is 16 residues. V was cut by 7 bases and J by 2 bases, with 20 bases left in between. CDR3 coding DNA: TGTGCCAGCACCCAAGAACAGGGAGGGGGTCAAGAGACCCAGTACTTC. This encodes CASTQEQGGGQETQYF.

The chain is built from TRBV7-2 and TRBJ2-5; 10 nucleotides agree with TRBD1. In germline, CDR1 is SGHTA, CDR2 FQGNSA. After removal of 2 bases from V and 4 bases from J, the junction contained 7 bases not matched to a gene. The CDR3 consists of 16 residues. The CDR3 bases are TGTGCCAGCAGCTTATGGGTTGGGACAGGGGCAGAGACCCAGTACTTC. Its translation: CASSLWVGTGAETQYF.

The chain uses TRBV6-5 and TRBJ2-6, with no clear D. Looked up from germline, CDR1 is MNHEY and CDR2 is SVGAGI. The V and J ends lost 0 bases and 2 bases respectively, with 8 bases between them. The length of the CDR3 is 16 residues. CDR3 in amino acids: CASSYSWAPGANVLTF. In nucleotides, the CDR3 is TGTGCCAGCAGTTACTCGTGGGCGCCTGGGGCCAACGTCCTGACTTTC.

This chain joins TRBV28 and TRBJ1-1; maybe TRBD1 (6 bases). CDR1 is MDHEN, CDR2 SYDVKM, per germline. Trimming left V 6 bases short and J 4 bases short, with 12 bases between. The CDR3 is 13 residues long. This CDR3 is CASSGLQGTEAFF. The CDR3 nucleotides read TGTGCCAGCAGCGGATTACAGGGCACTGAAGCTTTCTTT.

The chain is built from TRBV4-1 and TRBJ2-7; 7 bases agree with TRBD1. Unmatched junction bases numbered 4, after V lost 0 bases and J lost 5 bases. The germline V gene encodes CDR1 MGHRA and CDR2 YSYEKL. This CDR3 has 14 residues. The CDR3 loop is CASSQEGGPHEQYF. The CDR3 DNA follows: TGCGCCAGCAGCCAAGAAGGGGGCCCCCACGAGCAGTACTTC.

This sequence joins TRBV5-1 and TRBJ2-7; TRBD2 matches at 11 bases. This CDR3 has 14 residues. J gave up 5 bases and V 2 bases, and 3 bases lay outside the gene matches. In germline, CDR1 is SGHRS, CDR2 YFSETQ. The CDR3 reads CASSLLAGGNEQYF. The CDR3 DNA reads TGCGCCAGCAGCTTATTAGCGGGAGGGAACGAGCAGTACTTC.

CDR3 sequence: CASSQGEDSYEQYF. In DNA, the CDR3 is TGCGCCAGCAGCCAAGGTGAGGACTCCTACGAGCAGTACTTC. The chain carries TRBV4-3 and TRBJ2-7; D call uncertain. V was trimmed by 1 base and J by 0 bases, leaving 7 bases between them. Germline assignment: CDR1 LGHNA and CDR2 YSLEER. This CDR3 contains 14 residues.

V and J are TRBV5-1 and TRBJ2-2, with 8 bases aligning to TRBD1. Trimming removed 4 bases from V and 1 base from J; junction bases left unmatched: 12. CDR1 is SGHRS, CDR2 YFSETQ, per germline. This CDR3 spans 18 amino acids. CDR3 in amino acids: CASSASSPGTGNTGELFF. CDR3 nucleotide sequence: TGCGCCAGCAGCGCAAGCAGTCCCGGGACAGGGAACACCGGGGAGCTGTTTTTT.

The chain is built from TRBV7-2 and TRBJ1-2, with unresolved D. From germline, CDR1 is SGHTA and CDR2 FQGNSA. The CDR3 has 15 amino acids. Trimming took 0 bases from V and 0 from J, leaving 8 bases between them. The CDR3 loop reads CASSLAPGSNYGYTF. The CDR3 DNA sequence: TGTGCCAGCAGCTTAGCCCCGGGATCTAACTATGGCTACACCTTC.

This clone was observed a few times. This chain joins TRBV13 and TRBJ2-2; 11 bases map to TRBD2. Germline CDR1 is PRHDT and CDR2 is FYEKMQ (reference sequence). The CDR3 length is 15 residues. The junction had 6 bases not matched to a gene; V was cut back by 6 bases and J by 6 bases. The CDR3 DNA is TGTGCCAGCAGGCCCATAGCGGGAGGGGCCGGGGAGCTGTTTTTT. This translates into CASRPIAGGAGELFF.

The CDR3 coding sequence is TGTGCCAGCGGGGGGGGACTAGTAGTCCATGAGCAGTTCTTC. It is translated as CASGGGLVVHEQFF. The V and J genes are TRBV6-5 and TRBJ2-1; 8 bases are shared with TRBD2. Germline CDR1 MNHEY, CDR2 SVGAGI. This CDR3 has 14 residues. The ends lost 8 bases at V and 8 bases at J; junction bases unmatched: 11.

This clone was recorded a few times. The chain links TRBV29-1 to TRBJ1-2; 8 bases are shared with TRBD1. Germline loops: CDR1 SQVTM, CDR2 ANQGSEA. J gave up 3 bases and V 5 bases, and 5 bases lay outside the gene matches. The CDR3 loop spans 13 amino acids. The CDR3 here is CSVSTGGYYGYTF. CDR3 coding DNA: TGCAGCGTTAGCACAGGGGGTTACTATGGCTACACCTTC.